The 2 T cell receptor beta chains listed next were all sequenced from one sample in a study of blood T cell repertoires in COVID-19. Profiled with immunoSEQ multiplex PCR; TCRdb holds only in-frame clones, not every one. In the table there are 250,000 to 350,000 clones, almost 90% of which are singletons. Sequenced sample: PBMCs or T cells enriched from blood (not recorded which). The receptors stem from a woman aged 18-35 years with acute COVID-19.

The V call is TRBV5-4, the J call TRBJ2-7; 11 bases match TRBD2. Germline CDR1 is SGHNT and CDR2 is YYREEE (reference sequence). The CDR3 has 14 amino acids. J was trimmed by 2 bases and V by 4 bases; bases with no gene match: 2. The CDR3, as DNA: TGTGCCAGCAGCCCGACTAGCGGGACCTACGAGCAGTACTTC. Its protein is CASSPTSGTYEQYF.

The chain uses TRBV10-3 and TRBJ2-7, with D perhaps TRBD2 (6 bases). CDR3 size: 14 residues. Germline lookup yields CDR1 ENHRY and CDR2 SYGVKD. The ends were cut back, 7 bases at V and 1 base at J, with 14 bases in the middle. In DNA form, the CDR3 reads TGTGCCATCAACACCCAAGGACTATCCTACGAGCAGTACTTC. Its protein is CAINTQGLSYEQYF.